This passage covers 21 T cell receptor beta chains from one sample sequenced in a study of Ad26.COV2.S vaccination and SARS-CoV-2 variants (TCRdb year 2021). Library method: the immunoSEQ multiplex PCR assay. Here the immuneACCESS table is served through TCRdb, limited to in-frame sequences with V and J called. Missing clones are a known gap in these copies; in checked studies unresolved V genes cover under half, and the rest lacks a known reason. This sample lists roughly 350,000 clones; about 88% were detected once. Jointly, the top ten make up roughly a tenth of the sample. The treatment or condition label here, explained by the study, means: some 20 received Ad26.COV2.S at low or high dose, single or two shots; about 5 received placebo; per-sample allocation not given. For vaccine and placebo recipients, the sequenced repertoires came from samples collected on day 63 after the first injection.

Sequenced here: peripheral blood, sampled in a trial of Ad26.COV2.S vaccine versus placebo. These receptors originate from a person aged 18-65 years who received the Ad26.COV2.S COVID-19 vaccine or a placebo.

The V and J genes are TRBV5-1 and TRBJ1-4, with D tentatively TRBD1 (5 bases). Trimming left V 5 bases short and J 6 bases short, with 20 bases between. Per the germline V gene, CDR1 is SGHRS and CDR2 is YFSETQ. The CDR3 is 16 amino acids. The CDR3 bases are TGCGCCAGCAGGGCAAGTCTTGGGTTGGGGGATGAAAAACTGTTTTTT. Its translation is CASRASLGLGDEKLFF.

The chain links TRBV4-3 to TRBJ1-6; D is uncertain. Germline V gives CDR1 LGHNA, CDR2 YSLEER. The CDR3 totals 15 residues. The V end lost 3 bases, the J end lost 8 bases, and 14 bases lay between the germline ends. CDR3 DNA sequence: TGCGCCAGCAGCCATCCGGGTTCGGGCGATTCACCCCTCCACTTT. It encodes CASSHPGSGDSPLHF.

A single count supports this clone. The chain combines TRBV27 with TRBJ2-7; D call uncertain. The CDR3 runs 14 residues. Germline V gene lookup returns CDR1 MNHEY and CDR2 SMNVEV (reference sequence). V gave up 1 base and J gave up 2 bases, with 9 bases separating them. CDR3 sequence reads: CASSLFGQTYEQYF. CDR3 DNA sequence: TGTGCCAGCAGTTTATTTGGGCAGACCTACGAGCAGTACTTC.

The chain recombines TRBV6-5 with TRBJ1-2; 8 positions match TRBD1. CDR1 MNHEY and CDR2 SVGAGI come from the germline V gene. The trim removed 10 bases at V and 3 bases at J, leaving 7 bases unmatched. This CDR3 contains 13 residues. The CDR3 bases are TGTGCCACCCAACCGGGACAGGACTATGGCTACACCTTC. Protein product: CATQPGQDYGYTF.

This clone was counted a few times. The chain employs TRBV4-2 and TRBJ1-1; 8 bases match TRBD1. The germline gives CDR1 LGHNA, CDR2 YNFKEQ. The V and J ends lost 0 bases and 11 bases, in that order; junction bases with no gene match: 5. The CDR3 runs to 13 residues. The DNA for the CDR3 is TGTGCCAGCAGCCAAGATACGGACAGGGACGCTTTCTTT. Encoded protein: CASSQDTDRDAFF.

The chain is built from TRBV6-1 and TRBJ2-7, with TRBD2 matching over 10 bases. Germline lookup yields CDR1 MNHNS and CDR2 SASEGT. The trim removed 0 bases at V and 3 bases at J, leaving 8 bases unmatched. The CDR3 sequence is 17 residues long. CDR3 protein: CASSEASGGGLFYEQYF. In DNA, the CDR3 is TGTGCCAGCAGTGAAGCCAGCGGGGGGGGCCTTTTCTACGAGCAGTACTTC.

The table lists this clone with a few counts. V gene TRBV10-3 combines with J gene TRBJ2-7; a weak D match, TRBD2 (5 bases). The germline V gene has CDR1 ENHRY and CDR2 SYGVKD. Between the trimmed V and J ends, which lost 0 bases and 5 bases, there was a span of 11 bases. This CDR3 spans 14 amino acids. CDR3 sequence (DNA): TGTGCCATCAGTGAGTCGACTGGGAGCGACGAGCAGTACTTC. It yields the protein CAISESTGSDEQYF.

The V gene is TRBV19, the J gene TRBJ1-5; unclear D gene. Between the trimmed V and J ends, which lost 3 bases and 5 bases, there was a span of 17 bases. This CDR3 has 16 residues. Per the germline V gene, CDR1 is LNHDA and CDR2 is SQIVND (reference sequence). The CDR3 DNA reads TGTGCCAGTAGTATTGATCCGGACTCTACGTATCAGCCCCAGCATTTT. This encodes CASSIDPDSTYQPQHF.

CDR3 sequence reads: CATSPEAVASPQHF. Written as DNA, the CDR3 is TGTGCCACCAGTCCCGAGGCCGTTGCGTCGCCCCAGCATTTT. The chain uses TRBV24-1 and TRBJ1-5; D remains ambiguous. The length of the CDR3 is 14 residues. CDR1 is KGHDR, CDR2 SFDVKD, per germline. Trimming removed 6 bases at V and 9 bases at J, with 17 bases between.

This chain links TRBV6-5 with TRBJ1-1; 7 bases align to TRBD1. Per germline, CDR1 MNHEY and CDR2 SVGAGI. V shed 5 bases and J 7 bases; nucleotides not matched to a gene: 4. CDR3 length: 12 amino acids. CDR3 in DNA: TGTGCCAGCAGTCCCGGGACAGATGAAGCTTTCTTT. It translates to CASSPGTDEAFF.

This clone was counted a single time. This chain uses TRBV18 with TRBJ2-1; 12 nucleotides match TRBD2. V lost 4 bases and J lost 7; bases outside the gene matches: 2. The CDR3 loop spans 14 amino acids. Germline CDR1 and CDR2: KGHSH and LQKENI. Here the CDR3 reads CASSLTSGGNEQFF. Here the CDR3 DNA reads TGTGCCAGCTCACTGACTAGCGGGGGTAATGAGCAGTTCTTC.

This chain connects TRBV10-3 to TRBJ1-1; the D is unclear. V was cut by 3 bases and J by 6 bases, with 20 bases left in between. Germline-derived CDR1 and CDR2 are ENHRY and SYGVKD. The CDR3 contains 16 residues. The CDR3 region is CAISDPISGFGAEAFF. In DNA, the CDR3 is TGTGCCATCAGTGATCCCATTTCGGGGTTCGGGGCTGAAGCTTTCTTT.

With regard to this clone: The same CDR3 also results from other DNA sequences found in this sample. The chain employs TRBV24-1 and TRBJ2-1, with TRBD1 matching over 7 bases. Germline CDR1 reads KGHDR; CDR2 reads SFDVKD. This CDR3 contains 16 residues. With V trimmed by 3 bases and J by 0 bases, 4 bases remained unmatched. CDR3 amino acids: CATSDPTGSSYNEQFF. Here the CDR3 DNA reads TGTGCCACCAGTGATCCGACAGGGAGCTCCTACAATGAGCAGTTCTTC.

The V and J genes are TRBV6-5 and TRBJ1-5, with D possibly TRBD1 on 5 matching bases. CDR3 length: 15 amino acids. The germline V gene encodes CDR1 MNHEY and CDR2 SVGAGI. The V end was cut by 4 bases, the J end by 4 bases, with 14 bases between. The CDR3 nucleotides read TGTGCCAGCAGTTCGGGACTCCCGGGGAATCAGCCCCAGCATTTT. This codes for CASSSGLPGNQPQHF.

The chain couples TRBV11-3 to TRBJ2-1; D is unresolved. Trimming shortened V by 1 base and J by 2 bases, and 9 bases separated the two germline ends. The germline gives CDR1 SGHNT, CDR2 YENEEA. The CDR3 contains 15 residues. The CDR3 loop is CASSLGRGTYNEQFF. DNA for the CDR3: TGTGCCAGCAGCTTAGGGCGTGGGACCTACAATGAGCAGTTCTTC.

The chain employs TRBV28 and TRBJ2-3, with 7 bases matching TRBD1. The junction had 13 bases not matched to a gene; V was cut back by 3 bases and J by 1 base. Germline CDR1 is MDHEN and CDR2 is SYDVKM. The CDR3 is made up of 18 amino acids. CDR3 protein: CASSFPHQWQGGTDTQYF. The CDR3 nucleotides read TGTGCCAGCAGTTTCCCGCACCAGTGGCAGGGGGGCACAGATACGCAGTATTTT.

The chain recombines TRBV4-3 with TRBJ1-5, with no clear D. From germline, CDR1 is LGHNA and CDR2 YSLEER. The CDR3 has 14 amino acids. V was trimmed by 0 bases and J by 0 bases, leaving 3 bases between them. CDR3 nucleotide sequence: TGCGCCAGCAGCCAAGATCCTAGCAATCAGCCCCAGCATTTT. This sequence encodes CASSQDPSNQPQHF.

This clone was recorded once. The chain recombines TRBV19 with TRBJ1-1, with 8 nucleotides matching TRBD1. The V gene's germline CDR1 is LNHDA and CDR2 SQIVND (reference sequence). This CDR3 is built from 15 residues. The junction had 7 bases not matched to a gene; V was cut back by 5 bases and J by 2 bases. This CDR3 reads CASSWGTGVNTEAFF. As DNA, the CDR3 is TGTGCCAGTAGTTGGGGGACAGGCGTTAACACTGAAGCTTTCTTT. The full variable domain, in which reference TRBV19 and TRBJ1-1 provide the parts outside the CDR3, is DGGITQSPKYLFRKEGQNVTLSCEQNLNHDAMYWYRQDPGQGLRLIYYSQIVNDFQKGDIAEGYSVSREKKESFPLTVTSAQKNPTAFYLCASSWGTGVNTEAFFGQGTRLTVV.

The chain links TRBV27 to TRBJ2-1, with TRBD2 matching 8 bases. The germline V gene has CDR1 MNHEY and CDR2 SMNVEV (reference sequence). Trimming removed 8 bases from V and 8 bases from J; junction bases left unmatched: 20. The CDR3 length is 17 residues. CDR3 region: CASLRSTGTSGWDEQFF. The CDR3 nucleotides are TGTGCCAGCCTGCGAAGTACCGGGACTAGTGGTTGGGATGAGCAGTTCTTC.

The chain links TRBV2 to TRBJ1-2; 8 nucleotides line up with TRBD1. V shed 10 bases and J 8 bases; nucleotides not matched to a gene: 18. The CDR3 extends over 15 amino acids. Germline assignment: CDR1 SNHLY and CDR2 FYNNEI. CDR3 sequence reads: CATMETGVSGYGYTF. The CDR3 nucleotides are TGTGCCACCATGGAGACAGGGGTGTCGGGGTACGGCTACACCTTC.

The CDR3 reads CASSLDVSNTEAFF. The CDR3 region has the DNA TGCGCCAGCAGCTTGGATGTATCGAACACTGAAGCTTTCTTT. The chain couples TRBV5-1 to TRBJ1-1; D is unclear. The CDR3 spans 14 residues. The germline gives CDR1 SGHRS, CDR2 YFSETQ. V lost 0 bases, J lost 1 base, and 7 bases lay in between.